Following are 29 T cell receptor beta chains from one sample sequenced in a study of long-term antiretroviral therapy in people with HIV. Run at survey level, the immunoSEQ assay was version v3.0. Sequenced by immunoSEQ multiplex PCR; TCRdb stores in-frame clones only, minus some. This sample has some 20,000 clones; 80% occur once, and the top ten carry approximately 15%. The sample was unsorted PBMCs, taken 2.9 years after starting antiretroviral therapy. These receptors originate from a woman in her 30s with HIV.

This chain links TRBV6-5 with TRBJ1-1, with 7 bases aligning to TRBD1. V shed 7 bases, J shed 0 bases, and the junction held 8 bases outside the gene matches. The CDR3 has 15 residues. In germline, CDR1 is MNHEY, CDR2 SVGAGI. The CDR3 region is CASNQGGRLNTEAFF. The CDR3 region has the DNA TGTGCCAGCAATCAAGGGGGCCGGTTGAACACTGAAGCTTTCTTT.

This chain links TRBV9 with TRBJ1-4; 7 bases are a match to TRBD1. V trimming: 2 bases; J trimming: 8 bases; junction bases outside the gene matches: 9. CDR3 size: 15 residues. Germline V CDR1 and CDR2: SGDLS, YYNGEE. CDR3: CASSVRQGQGEKLFF. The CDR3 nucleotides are TGTGCCAGCAGCGTGAGACAGGGTCAAGGGGAAAAACTGTTTTTT. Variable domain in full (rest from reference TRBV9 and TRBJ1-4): DSGVTQTPKHLITATGQRVTLRCSPRSGDLSVYWYQQSLDQGLQFLIQYYNGEERAKGNILERFSAQQFPDLHSELNLSSLELGDSALYFCASSVRQGQGEKLFFGSGTQLSVL.

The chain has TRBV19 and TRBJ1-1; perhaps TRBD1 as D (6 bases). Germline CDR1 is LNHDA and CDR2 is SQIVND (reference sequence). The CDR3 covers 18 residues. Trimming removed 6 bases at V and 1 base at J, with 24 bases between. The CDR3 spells CASRTSTPGGVGNTEAFF. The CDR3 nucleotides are TGTGCCAGTAGAACCAGCACCCCCGGGGGCGTTGGGAACACTGAAGCTTTCTTT.

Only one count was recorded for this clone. CDR3 region: CAISRDRDYEQYV. CDR3 bases: TGTGCCATCAGTAGGGACAGAGACTACGAGCAGTACGTC. The V call is TRBV10-3, the J call TRBJ2-7; 7 bases match TRBD1. The CDR3 loop spans 13 amino acids. Germline V gives CDR1 ENHRY, CDR2 SYGVKD. The V and J ends lost 5 bases and 3 bases, in that order; junction bases with no gene match: 4.

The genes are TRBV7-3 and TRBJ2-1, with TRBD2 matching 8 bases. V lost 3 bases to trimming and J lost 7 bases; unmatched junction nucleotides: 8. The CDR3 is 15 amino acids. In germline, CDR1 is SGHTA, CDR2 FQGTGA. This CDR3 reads CASSFIAGRGNEQFF. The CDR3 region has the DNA TGTGCCAGCAGCTTTATAGCGGGGAGGGGAAATGAGCAGTTCTTC.

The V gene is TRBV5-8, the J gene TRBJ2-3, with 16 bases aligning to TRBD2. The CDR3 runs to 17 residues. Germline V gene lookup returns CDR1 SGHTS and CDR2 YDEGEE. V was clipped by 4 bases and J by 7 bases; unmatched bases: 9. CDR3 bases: TGTGCCAGCAGCCCCTCGGGACTAGCGGGGGGGCCGAATACGCAGTATTTT. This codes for CASSPSGLAGGPNTQYF.

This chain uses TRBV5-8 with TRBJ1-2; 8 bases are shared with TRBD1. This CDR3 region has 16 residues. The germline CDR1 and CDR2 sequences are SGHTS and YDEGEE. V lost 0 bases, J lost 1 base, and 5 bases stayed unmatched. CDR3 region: CASSLGQGQGNYGYTF. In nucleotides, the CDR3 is TGTGCCAGCAGCTTGGGACAGGGGCAGGGTAACTATGGCTACACCTTC.

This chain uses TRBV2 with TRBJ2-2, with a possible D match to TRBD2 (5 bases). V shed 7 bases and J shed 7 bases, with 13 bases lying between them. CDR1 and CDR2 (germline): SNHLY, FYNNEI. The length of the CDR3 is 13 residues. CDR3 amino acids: CASTSRRDGELFF. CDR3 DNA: TGTGCCAGCACGTCCCGTCGGGACGGGGAGCTGTTTTTT.

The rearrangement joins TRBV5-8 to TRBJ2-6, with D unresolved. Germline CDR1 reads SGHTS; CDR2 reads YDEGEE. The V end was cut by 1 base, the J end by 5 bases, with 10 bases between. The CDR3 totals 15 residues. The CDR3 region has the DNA TGTGCCAGCAGCTTGATAAGTCTCTGGGCCAACGTCCTGACTTTC. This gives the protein CASSLISLWANVLTF. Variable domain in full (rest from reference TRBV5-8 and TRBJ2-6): EAGVTQSPTHLIKTRGQQATLRCSPISGHTSVYWYQQALGLGLQFLLWYDEGEERNRGNFPPRFSGRQFPNYSSELNVNALELEDSALYLCASSLISLWANVLTFGAGSRLTVL.

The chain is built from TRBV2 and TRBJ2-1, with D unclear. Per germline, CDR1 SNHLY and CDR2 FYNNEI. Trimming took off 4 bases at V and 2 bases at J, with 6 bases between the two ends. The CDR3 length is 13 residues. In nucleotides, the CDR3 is TGTGCCAGCAGTGCCCCCGCCTACAATGAGCAGTTCTTC. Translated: CASSAPAYNEQFF. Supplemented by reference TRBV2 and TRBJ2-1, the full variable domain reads EPEVTQTPSHQVTQMGQEVILRCVPISNHLYFYWYRQILGQKVEFLVSFYNNEISEKSEIFDDQFSVERPDGSNFTLKIRSTKLEDSAMYFCASSAPAYNEQFFGPGTRLTVL.

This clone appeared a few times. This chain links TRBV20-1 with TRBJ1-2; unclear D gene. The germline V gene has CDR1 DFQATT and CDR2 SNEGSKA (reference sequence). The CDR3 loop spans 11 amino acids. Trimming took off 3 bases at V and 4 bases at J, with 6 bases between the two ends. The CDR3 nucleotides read TGCAGTGCTAGTCACAGCTATGGCTACACCTTC. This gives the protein CSASHSYGYTF.

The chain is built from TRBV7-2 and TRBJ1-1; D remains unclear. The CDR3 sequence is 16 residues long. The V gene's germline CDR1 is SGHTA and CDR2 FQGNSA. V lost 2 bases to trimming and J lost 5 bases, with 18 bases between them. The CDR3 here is CASSLPAQTRGTEAFF. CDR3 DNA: TGTGCCAGCAGCTTACCCGCCCAGACCCGTGGGACTGAAGCTTTCTTT. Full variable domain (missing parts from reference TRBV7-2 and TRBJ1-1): GAGVSQSPSNKVTEKGKDVELRCDPISGHTALYWYRQSLGQGLEFLIYFQGNSAPDKSGLPSDRFSAERTGGSVSTLTIQRTQQEDSAVYLCASSLPAQTRGTEAFFGQGTRLTVV.

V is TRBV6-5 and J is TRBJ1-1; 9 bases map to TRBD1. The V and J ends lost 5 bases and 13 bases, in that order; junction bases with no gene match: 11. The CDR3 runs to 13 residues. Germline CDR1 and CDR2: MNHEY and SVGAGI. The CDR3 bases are TGTGCCAGCAGTAAACAGGGGGCTGCGATTGTTTTCTTT. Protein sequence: CASSKQGAAIVFF.

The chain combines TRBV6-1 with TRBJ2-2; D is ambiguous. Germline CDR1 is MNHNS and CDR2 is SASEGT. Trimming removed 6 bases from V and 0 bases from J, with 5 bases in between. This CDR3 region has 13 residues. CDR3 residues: CASRTANTGELFF. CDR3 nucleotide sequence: TGTGCCAGCAGGACGGCGAACACCGGGGAGCTGTTTTTT.

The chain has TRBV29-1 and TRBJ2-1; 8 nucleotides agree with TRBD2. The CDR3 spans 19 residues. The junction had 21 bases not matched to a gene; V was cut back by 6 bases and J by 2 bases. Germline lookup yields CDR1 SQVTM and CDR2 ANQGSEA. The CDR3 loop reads CSVGGDIAGTYVTYNEQFF. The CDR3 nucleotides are TGCAGCGTGGGGGGAGATATAGCGGGGACCTATGTCACCTACAATGAGCAGTTCTTC.

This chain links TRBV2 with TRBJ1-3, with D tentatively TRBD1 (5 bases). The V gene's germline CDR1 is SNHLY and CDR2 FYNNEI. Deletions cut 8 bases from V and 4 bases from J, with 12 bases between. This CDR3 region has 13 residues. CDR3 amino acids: CASLQEFGNTIYF. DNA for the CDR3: TGTGCCAGCCTACAGGAGTTCGGAAACACCATATATTTT.

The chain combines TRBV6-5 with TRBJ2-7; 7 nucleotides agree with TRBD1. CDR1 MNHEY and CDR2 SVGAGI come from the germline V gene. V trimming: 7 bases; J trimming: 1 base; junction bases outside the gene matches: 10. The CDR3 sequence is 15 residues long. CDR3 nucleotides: TGTGCCAGCATTGTGACAGGGAGAGAATCCTACGAGCAGTACGTC. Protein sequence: CASIVTGRESYEQYV.

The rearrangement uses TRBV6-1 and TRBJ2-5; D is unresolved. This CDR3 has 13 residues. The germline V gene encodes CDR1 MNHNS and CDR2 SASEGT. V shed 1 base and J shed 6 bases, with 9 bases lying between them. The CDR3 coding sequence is TGTGCCAGCAGTGAAGTTCGGGTTCAGACCCAGTACTTC. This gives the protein CASSEVRVQTQYF.

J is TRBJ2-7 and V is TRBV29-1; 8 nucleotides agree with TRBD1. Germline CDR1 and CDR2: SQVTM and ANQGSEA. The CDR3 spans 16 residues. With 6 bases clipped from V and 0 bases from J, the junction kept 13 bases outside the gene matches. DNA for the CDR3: TGCAGCGTCGCGGGACAGGCCAGAGGGGCCTCCTACGAGCAGTACTTC. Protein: CSVAGQARGASYEQYF.

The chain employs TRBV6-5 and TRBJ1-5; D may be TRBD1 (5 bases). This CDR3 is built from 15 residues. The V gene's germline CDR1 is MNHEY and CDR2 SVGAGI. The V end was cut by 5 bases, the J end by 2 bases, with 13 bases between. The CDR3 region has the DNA TGTGCCAGCAGTCCAGGGTATTCTGGCAATCAGCCCCAGCATTTT. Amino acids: CASSPGYSGNQPQHF.

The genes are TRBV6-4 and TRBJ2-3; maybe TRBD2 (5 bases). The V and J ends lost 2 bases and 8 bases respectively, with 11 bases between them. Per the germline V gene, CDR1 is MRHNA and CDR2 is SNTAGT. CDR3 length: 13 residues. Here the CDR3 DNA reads TGTGCCAGCAGTGACAGGGAGAGTGGTACGCAGTATTTT. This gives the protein CASSDRESGTQYF.

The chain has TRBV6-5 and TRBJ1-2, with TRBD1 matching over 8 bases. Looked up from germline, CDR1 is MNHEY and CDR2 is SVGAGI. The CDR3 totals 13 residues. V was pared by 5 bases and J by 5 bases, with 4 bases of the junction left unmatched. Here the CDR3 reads CASSPRGRYGYTF. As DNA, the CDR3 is TGTGCCAGCAGTCCCAGGGGGCGGTATGGCTACACCTTC.

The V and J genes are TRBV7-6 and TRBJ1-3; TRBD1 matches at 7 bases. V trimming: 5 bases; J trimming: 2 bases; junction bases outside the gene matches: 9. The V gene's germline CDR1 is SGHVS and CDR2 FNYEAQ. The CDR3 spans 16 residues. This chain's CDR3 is CASSQETGIAGNTIYF. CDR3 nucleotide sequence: TGTGCCAGCAGCCAAGAGACAGGGATCGCTGGAAACACCATATATTTT.

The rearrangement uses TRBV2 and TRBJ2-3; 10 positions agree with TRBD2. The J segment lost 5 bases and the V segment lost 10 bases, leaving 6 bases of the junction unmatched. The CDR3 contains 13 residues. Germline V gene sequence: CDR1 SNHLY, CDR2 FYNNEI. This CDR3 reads CATAGGQGDTQYF. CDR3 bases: TGTGCCACAGCGGGGGGGCAAGGAGATACGCAGTATTTT.

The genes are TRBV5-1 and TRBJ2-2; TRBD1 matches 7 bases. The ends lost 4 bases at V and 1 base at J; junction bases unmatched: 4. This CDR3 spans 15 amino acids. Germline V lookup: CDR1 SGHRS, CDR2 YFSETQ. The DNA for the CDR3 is TGCGCCAGCAGCCCGGACAGGTTGAACACCGGGGAGCTGTTTTTT. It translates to CASSPDRLNTGELFF.

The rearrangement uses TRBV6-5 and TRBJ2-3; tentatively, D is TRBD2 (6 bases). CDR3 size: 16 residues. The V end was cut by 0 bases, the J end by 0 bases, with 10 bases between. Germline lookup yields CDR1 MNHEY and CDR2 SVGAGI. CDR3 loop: CASSYSGGRSTDTQYF. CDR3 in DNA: TGTGCCAGCAGTTACTCGGGGGGACGGAGCACAGATACGCAGTATTTT.

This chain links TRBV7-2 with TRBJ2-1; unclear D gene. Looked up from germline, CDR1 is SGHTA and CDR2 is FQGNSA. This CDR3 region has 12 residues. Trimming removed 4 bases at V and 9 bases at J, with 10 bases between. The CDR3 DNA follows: TGTGCCAGCAGCTCGTACCAAGGTGAGCAGTTCTTC. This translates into CASSSYQGEQFF.

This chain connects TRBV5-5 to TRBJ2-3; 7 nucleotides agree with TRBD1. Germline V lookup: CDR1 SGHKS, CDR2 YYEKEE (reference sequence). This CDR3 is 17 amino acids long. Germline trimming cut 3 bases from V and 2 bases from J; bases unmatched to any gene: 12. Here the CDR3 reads CASSSETGSRVTDTQYF. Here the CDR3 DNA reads TGTGCCAGCAGCTCCGAGACAGGGAGTAGGGTCACAGATACGCAGTATTTT.

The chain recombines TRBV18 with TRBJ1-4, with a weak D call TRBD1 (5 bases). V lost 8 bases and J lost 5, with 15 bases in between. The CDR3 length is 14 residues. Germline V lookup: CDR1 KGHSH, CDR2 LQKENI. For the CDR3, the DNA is TGTGCCAGCCGAGACATGGGACCGAATGAAAAACTGTTTTTT. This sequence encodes CASRDMGPNEKLFF. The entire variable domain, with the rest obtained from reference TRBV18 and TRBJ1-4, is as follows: NAGVMQNPRHLVRRRGQEARLRCSPMKGHSHVYWYRQLPEEGLKFMVYLQKENIIDESGMPKERFSAEFPKEGPSILRIQQVVRGDSAAYFCASRDMGPNEKLFFGSGTQLSVL.